This passage covers 10 T cell receptor beta chains from one sample sequenced in a study of shared clonotypes between healthy human individuals. Sequenced by immunoSEQ multiplex PCR; TCRdb stores in-frame clones only, minus some. The table shows millions of clones, with roughly 94% occurring only once. The sample was naive CD4+ T cells sorted from blood. Subset: CD45RA+ positively selected. These receptors originate from a young man in good health.

This chain connects TRBV5-5 to TRBJ1-1; the D is unclear. The ends were cut back, 4 bases at V and 5 bases at J, with 12 bases in the middle. The V gene's germline CDR1 is SGHKS and CDR2 YYEKEE (reference sequence). The CDR3 is 13 residues long. The CDR3 bases are TGTGCCAGCAGCGCGATATTGGGGACTGAAGCTTTCTTT. Residues: CASSAILGTEAFF.

V is TRBV30 and J is TRBJ1-1; unclear D gene. V was pared by 0 bases and J by 3 bases, with 8 bases between. This CDR3 has 13 residues. The germline gives CDR1 GTSNPN, CDR2 SVGIG (reference sequence). The DNA of the CDR3 is TGTGCCTGGAGTGTACGAACAGACACTGAAGCTTTCTTT. It is translated as CAWSVRTDTEAFF. The variable domain in full, completed from reference TRBV30 and TRBJ1-1, reads SQTIHQWPATLVQPVGSPLSLECTVEGTSNPNLYWYRQAAGRGLQLLFYSVGIGQISSEVPQNLSASRPQDRQFILSSKKLLLSDSGFYLCAWSVRTDTEAFFGQGTRLTVV.

Concerning this clone itself: The sample has other DNA sequences that encode this CDR3 too. The rearrangement links TRBV30 to TRBJ1-1; 7 bases are a match to TRBD1. Germline values: CDR1 GTSNPN, CDR2 SVGIG (reference sequence). Trimming removed 3 bases from V and 0 bases from J; junction bases left unmatched: 1. The CDR3 is 13 amino acids. The CDR3 loop reads CAWRGQLNTEAFF. In nucleotides, the CDR3 is TGTGCCTGGAGGGGACAGTTGAACACTGAAGCTTTCTTT.

The chain carries TRBV4-1 and TRBJ1-3; D call uncertain. Trimming pared 1 base from V and 8 bases from J, leaving 6 bases between. The CDR3 length is 12 residues. Germline CDR1 and CDR2: MGHRA and YSYEKL. The CDR3 here is CASSQGRDTIYF. CDR3 nucleotide sequence: TGCGCCAGCAGCCAAGGTAGAGACACCATATATTTT.

The chain carries TRBV6-1 and TRBJ2-2; D remains ambiguous. The CDR3 sequence is 14 residues long. V lost 1 base and J lost 5, with 8 bases in between. CDR1 and CDR2 (germline): MNHNS, SASEGT. CDR3 residues: CASSEGSSTGELFF. The CDR3 DNA reads TGTGCCAGCAGTGAAGGTTCGTCAACCGGGGAGCTGTTTTTT.

Only one count was recorded for this clone. The rearrangement links TRBV7-2 to TRBJ2-7; TRBD1 agrees at 7 bases. The CDR3 is made up of 14 amino acids. The germline V gene has CDR1 SGHTA and CDR2 FQGNSA. The J segment lost 1 base and the V segment lost 4 bases, leaving 4 bases of the junction unmatched. For the CDR3, the DNA is TGTGCCAGCAGCTCCCGGGACAGATCCTACGAGCAGTACTTC. Encoded protein: CASSSRDRSYEQYF.

V usage is TRBV27 and J usage is TRBJ2-7, with D unresolved. The CDR3 spans 15 residues. V shed 1 base and J shed 8 bases, with 18 bases lying between them. CDR1 MNHEY and CDR2 SMNVEV come from the germline V gene (reference sequence). The CDR3 nucleotides read TGTGCCAGCAGTTTATTGGGCAGGAACGCTATCAAGCAGTACTTC. Translating it yields CASSLLGRNAIKQYF.

This rearrangement joins TRBV5-1 to TRBJ2-7; 9 bases fit TRBD2. Germline assignment: CDR1 SGHRS and CDR2 YFSETQ. The CDR3 spans 17 residues. V dropped 6 bases and J dropped 2; count of bases not matched to a gene: 15. CDR3 DNA sequence: TGCGCCAGCATGAGCATAGGAGGACTAGCGAGGGCCTACGAGCAGTACTTC. Its protein is CASMSIGGLARAYEQYF.

The chain couples TRBV5-1 to TRBJ2-1; 13 nucleotides line up with TRBD2. Germline V gives CDR1 SGHRS, CDR2 YFSETQ. The CDR3 runs 20 residues. The V gene end was trimmed by 4 bases and the J gene end by 4 bases; junction bases not matched to a gene: 17. The CDR3 nucleotides are TGCGCCAGCAGCCCGGGACTAGCGGGAACCCACCCAACCCCTTACAATGAGCAGTTCTTC. Translation gives CASSPGLAGTHPTPYNEQFF.

The chain combines TRBV12-5 with TRBJ2-6; weak D call: TRBD2 (7 bases). CDR3 length equals 18 residues. Trimming cost V 0 bases and J 7 bases, with 19 bases left between them. Per the germline V gene, CDR1 is LGHNT and CDR2 is FRNRAP. CDR3 amino acids: CASGLVVGGALSANVLTF. The CDR3 DNA reads TGTGCTAGTGGTTTGGTAGTTGGGGGGGCCCTCAGTGCCAACGTCCTGACTTTC.